The 18 T cell receptor beta chains below come from one sample, sequenced in a study of PD-1 blockade in mismatch repair-deficient tumors. The protocol was immunoSEQ multiplex PCR, while the TCRdb copy is restricted to in-frame clones and leaves out a portion. This repertoire shows tens of thousands of clones, less than 85% found once; its top ten account for about 2.7%. This material consisted of PBMCs, taken before pembrolizumab treatment. The receptors shown here come from an adult with mismatch repair-deficient cancer.

The chain links TRBV11-3 to TRBJ2-3, with 8 bases aligning to TRBD1. CDR3 size: 15 residues. Germline V CDR1 and CDR2: SGHNT, YENEEA. Unmatched junction bases numbered 7, after V lost 4 bases and J lost 4 bases. This CDR3 reads CASSSSNRGSDTQYF. In DNA, the CDR3 is TGTGCCAGCAGCTCAAGTAACAGGGGGTCAGATACGCAGTATTTT.

The chain employs TRBV27 and TRBJ2-1, with 11 positions matching TRBD2. From germline, CDR1 is MNHEY and CDR2 SMNVEV (reference sequence). The CDR3 has 16 amino acids. The V gene end was trimmed by 6 bases and the J gene end by 0 bases; junction bases not matched to a gene: 4. The CDR3 protein is CASRVSGRASYNEQFF. The CDR3 nucleotides are TGTGCCAGCAGAGTTAGCGGGAGGGCCTCCTACAATGAGCAGTTCTTC.

V gene TRBV28 combines with J gene TRBJ1-2; TRBD1 aligns across 7 bases. The CDR3 covers 13 residues. J gave up 5 bases and V 3 bases, and 3 bases lay outside the gene matches. Per germline, CDR1 MDHEN and CDR2 SYDVKM. The CDR3 nucleotides read TGTGCCAGCAGTTTTGGCAGGGGGTATGGCTACACCTTC. Translating gives CASSFGRGYGYTF.

CDR3 protein: CASSETGGSLRAFF. The CDR3 DNA reads TGCGCCAGCAGCGAGACGGGAGGTAGTCTTAGAGCTTTCTTT. The J gene is TRBJ1-1, the V gene TRBV4-1; D is ambiguous. The CDR3 has 14 amino acids. Germline V gene lookup returns CDR1 MGHRA and CDR2 YSYEKL. Deletions cut 5 bases from V and 10 bases from J, with 20 bases between.

The chain recombines TRBV5-1 with TRBJ1-4; a weak D match, TRBD1 (6 bases). Per germline, CDR1 SGHRS and CDR2 YFSETQ. V lost 0 bases to trimming and J lost 8 bases, with 14 bases between them. This CDR3 comprises 15 residues. For the CDR3, the DNA is TGCGCCAGCAGCTTGGGAAGTGGGGGCCAAGAAAAACTGTTTTTT. Translated: CASSLGSGGQEKLFF.

V usage is TRBV6-1 and J usage is TRBJ1-2; 9 bases line up with TRBD1. The CDR3 runs 15 residues. The V gene's germline CDR1 is MNHNS and CDR2 SASEGT. J gave up 4 bases and V 6 bases, and 9 bases lay outside the gene matches. CDR3 sequence reads: CASRVTQTGGYGYTF. The CDR3 DNA reads as TGTGCCAGCAGGGTAACTCAGACAGGGGGCTATGGCTACACCTTC.

The V call is TRBV5-8, the J call TRBJ2-3; TRBD1 might be the D (8 bases). V gave up 4 bases and J gave up 3 bases, with 15 bases separating them. The CDR3 consists of 15 residues. Germline V gene sequence: CDR1 SGHTS, CDR2 YDEGEE. CDR3 DNA sequence: TGTGCCAGCAGCGCCAGGGGGCGGGGGACAGATACGCAGTATTTT. This codes for CASSARGRGTDTQYF.

This clone was counted once. The V gene is TRBV5-1, the J gene TRBJ2-1, with D unresolved. CDR1 is SGHRS, CDR2 YFSETQ, per germline. The V and J ends lost 1 base and 8 bases respectively, with 16 bases between them. This CDR3 is 15 amino acids long. In DNA, the CDR3 is TGCGCCAGCAGCTTGAACGAGGTGGCCAGATATGAGCAGTTCTTC. This gives the protein CASSLNEVARYEQFF.

The rearrangement uses TRBV19 and TRBJ1-2; unclear D gene. Trimming took off 1 base at V and 8 bases at J, with 8 bases between the two ends. This CDR3 comprises 12 residues. Germline V CDR1 and CDR2: LNHDA, SQIVND (reference sequence). The CDR3 coding sequence is TGTGCCAGTAGTATAGGGGGAGGAGGCTACACCTTC. Residues: CASSIGGGGYTF.

This clone was detected a few times. J is TRBJ1-1 and V is TRBV19; D perhaps matches TRBD1 (6 bases). The CDR3 runs to 13 residues. Trimming pared 10 bases from V and 3 bases from J, leaving 15 bases between. CDR1 and CDR2 (germline): LNHDA, SQIVND (reference sequence). Here the CDR3 DNA reads TGTGCCACCAACAGGGATGGGGACACTGAAGCTTTCTTT. It specifies CATNRDGDTEAFF.

This chain joins TRBV28 and TRBJ2-7, with a weak D call TRBD2 (6 bases). The CDR3 is 13 residues long. V gave up 6 bases and J gave up 4 bases, with 13 bases separating them. Per germline, CDR1 MDHEN and CDR2 SYDVKM. In DNA, the CDR3 is TGTGCCAGCAGCCCTGGCGGGGCTTACGAGCAGTACTTC. Protein: CASSPGGAYEQYF.

The chain couples TRBV4-2 to TRBJ2-1; TRBD2 matches 10 bases. The junction had 0 bases not matched to a gene; V was cut back by 4 bases and J by 3 bases. This CDR3 region has 14 residues. CDR1 LGHNA and CDR2 YNFKEQ come from the germline V gene. DNA for the CDR3: TGTGCCAGCAGCCGGACTAGCGGCTACAATGAGCAGTTCTTC. As protein: CASSRTSGYNEQFF.

This clone has just a few counts. V and J are TRBV18 and TRBJ2-1; a weak D match, TRBD1 (5 bases). The V gene lost 2 bases and the J gene lost 8 bases, with 22 bases spanning the gap. Germline loops: CDR1 KGHSH, CDR2 LQKENI. This CDR3 is 17 amino acids long. The CDR3 reads CASSPKKMGRATYEQFF. The CDR3 nucleotides are TGTGCCAGCTCACCAAAAAAAATGGGGCGAGCGACCTATGAGCAGTTCTTC.

The chain recombines TRBV7-2 with TRBJ2-7; TRBD1 aligns across 10 bases. Germline loops: CDR1 SGHTA, CDR2 FQGNSA. The ends lost 1 base at V and 6 bases at J; junction bases unmatched: 3. CDR3 length equals 14 residues. The chain's CDR3 is CASSLVGTGAEQYF. As DNA, the CDR3 is TGTGCCAGCAGCTTAGTTGGGACAGGGGCCGAGCAGTACTTC. Filled out from reference TRBV7-2 and TRBJ2-7, the complete variable domain reads GAGVSQSPSNKVTEKGKDVELRCDPISGHTALYWYRQSLGQGLEFLIYFQGNSAPDKSGLPSDRFSAERTGGSVSTLTIQRTQQEDSAVYLCASSLVGTGAEQYFGPGTRLTVT.

This chain connects TRBV28 to TRBJ1-5, with D tentatively TRBD1 (5 bases). CDR3 length equals 19 residues. Germline V gene lookup returns CDR1 MDHEN and CDR2 SYDVKM. V dropped 1 base and J dropped 0 bases, with 19 bases sitting between them. The CDR3 region is CASSLFYSWGRGSNQPQHF. The CDR3 bases are TGTGCCAGCAGTTTATTTTATTCTTGGGGCCGCGGTAGCAATCAGCCCCAGCATTTT. The full variable domain, with the rest looked up from reference TRBV28 and TRBJ1-5, is DVKVTQSSRYLVKRTGEKVFLECVQDMDHENMFWYRQDPGLGLRLIYFSYDVKMKEKGDIPEGYSVSREKKERFSLILESASTNQTSMYLCASSLFYSWGRGSNQPQHFGDGTRLSIL.

The rearrangement joins TRBV28 to TRBJ1-5, with a possible D match to TRBD1 (5 bases). Trimming left V 9 bases short and J 4 bases short, with 13 bases between. Germline-derived CDR1 and CDR2 are MDHEN and SYDVKM. This CDR3 contains 13 residues. The DNA of the CDR3 is TGTGCCAGTTCCGGGGGGGGTAATCAGCCCCAGCATTTT. Translating gives CASSGGGNQPQHF.

The chain links TRBV27 to TRBJ2-1; TRBD1 aligns across 7 bases. Germline V lookup: CDR1 MNHEY, CDR2 SMNVEV (reference sequence). This CDR3 spans 15 amino acids. The ends lost 8 bases at V and 0 bases at J; junction bases unmatched: 7. The CDR3 loop is CASVQGRSSYNEQFF. The CDR3 DNA is TGTGCCAGCGTACAGGGGCGCAGCTCCTACAATGAGCAGTTCTTC.

The genes are TRBV9 and TRBJ2-2; TRBD2 agrees at 13 bases. The CDR3 loop spans 18 amino acids. CDR1 is SGDLS and CDR2 is YYNGEE in the germline V gene. V shed 1 base and J 2 bases; nucleotides not matched to a gene: 5. Here the CDR3 reads CASSVPRLAGGNTGELFF. In nucleotides, the CDR3 is TGTGCCAGCAGCGTACCCAGACTAGCGGGAGGCAACACCGGGGAGCTGTTTTTT.